The TCR beta chain under discussion was sequenced for a study of blood T cell repertoires in COVID-19. The wider study: Samples of COVID-19 (acute and convalescent) were obtained from the United States, Italy and Spain.

CDR3 size: 16 residues. CDR1 is SGHTA and CDR2 is FQGNSA in the germline V gene. Trimming pared 2 bases from V and 7 bases from J, leaving 20 bases between. Using immunoSEQ multiplex PCR, the repertoire was profiled, and TCRdb retains in-frame clones only, with some absent. This sample carries some 240,000 clones, around 80% of them seen once, and the ten largest clones take about 10%. This chain links TRBV7-2 with TRBJ1-2; D is ambiguous. The source material was peripheral blood. The clonotype comes from a middle-aged man with active or convalescent COVID-19. CDR3 sequence reads: CASSLTGELPSGGYTF. CDR3 coding DNA: TGTGCCAGCAGCTTAACCGGGGAACTGCCCTCGGGTGGCTACACCTTC.